This is a list of T cell receptor beta chains from one sample in a study of T cells after yellow fever vaccination. TCRdb re-called the 5' RACE reads through MiXCR, storing one row per CDR3 protein. The top ten clones hold approximately 2.5% of a sample with about 160,000 distinct CDR3 sequences, around 7% of them seen once. Here the sequenced sample was CD4+ T cells sorted from PBMCs, taken about 5 days after the first yellow fever vaccination. The source is a man aged 18 to 29 who received the YFV17D yellow fever vaccine. Each CDR3 is given with its conserved first and last residue. D genes are given only for firm matches. Clone size is stated in some rows and not others, as once, few, many or a class when expanded.

NA	few	TRBV5-1	TRBJ1-2	CASSSDMGGYTF	TGCGCCAGCAGCTCCGACATGGGAGGCTACACCTTC
NA	few	TRBV6-1	TRBJ2-3	CASSPRQAPTDTQYF	TGTGCCAGCAGTCCGAGACAGGCCCCCACAGATACGCAGTATTTT
NA	few	TRBV28	TRBJ2-3	CASSLAQPSTDTQYF	TGTGCCAGCAGTTTAGCCCAGCCGAGCACAGATACGCAGTATTTT
NA	many	TRBV6-2/TRBV6-3	TRBJ1-1	CASGHIGETTEAFF	TGTGCCAGCGGCCACATCGGGGAGACCACTGAAGCTTTCTTT
TRBD1	NA	TRBV5-6	TRBJ2-7	CASSPAGTGGYEQYF	TGTGCCAGCAGCCCTGCCGGGACAGGGGGCTACGAGCAGTACTTC
NA	many	TRBV18	TRBJ2-5	CASSLLDSQETQYF	TGTGCCAGCTCACTTCTGGACAGTCAAGAGACCCAGTACTTC
NA	few	TRBV5-1	TRBJ2-5	CASSLVSSTEETQYF	TGCGCCAGCAGCTTGGTGTCTAGCACGGAAGAGACCCAGTACTTC
TRBD1	many	TRBV5-1	TRBJ1-2	CASSSDREDGYTF	TGCGCCAGCAGCTCGGACAGGGAAGATGGCTACACCTTC
NA	few	TRBV6-5	TRBJ1-5	CASRYSGNQPQHF	TGTGCCAGCAGATACTCTGGCAATCAGCCCCAGCATTTT
NA	many	TRBV28	TRBJ2-1	CASSLYGGRYNEQFF	TGTGCCAGCAGTTTATACGGGGGCCGATACAATGAGCAGTTCTTC
NA	NA	TRBV20-1	TRBJ1-4	CSVYSNEKPFF	TGCAGTGTGTACAGTAATGAAAAACCGTTTTTT
TRBD2	many	TRBV6-6	TRBJ2-7	CASTSGGAHEQYF	TGTGCCAGCACTAGCGGGGGGGCCCACGAGCAGTACTTC
NA	NA	TRBV18	TRBJ2-5	CASSPPSIETQYF	TGTGCCAGCTCACCCCCGTCGATAGAGACCCAGTACTTC
NA	many	TRBV20-1	TRBJ1-1	CSARGPGGYTEAFF	TGCAGTGCTAGGGGACCGGGGGGGTACACTGAAGCTTTCTTT
TRBD2	many	TRBV29-1	TRBJ2-5	CSAWGTSGAETQYF	TGCAGCGCCTGGGGGACTAGCGGGGCAGAGACCCAGTACTTC
TRBD2	many	TRBV11-2	TRBJ2-2	CASRLAGASTGELFF	TGTGCCAGCAGGCTAGCGGGGGCCAGCACCGGGGAGCTGTTTTTT
NA	NA	TRBV14	TRBJ1-3	CASSLGYGNTIYF	TGTGCCAGCTCCTTGGGGTATGGAAACACCATATATTTT
NA	NA	TRBV20-1	TRBJ2-1	CSCTGTSGWNEQFF	TGCAGTTGTACCGGGACCTCGGGATGGAATGAGCAGTTCTTC
NA	many	TRBV7-2	TRBJ1-3	CASSLEQFGNTIYF	TGTGCCAGCAGCTTAGAACAGTTTGGAAACACCATATATTTT
TRBD1	NA	TRBV20-1	TRBJ1-5	CSARDPGTGGDQPQHF	TGCAGTGCTAGAGACCCCGGGACAGGGGGCGATCAGCCCCAGCATTTT
TRBD2	NA	TRBV4-2	TRBJ2-2	CASSQGPGGAGELFF	TGTGCCAGCAGCCAAGGCCCCGGGGGGGCCGGGGAGCTGTTTTTT
NA	NA	TRBV7-9	TRBJ1-2	CASSLGVSGIYGYTF	TGTGCCAGCAGCTTAGGAGTTTCAGGGATCTATGGCTACACCTTC
NA	many	TRBV27	TRBJ1-5	CASSLGRAAGQPQHF	TGTGCCAGCAGTTTAGGCAGGGCAGCGGGCCAGCCCCAGCATTTT
TRBD1	many	TRBV27	TRBJ2-4	CASSLTGRRNIQYF	TGTGCCAGCAGTTTGACAGGGAGAAGAAACATTCAGTACTTC
NA	many	TRBV5-1	TRBJ2-1	CASSFQSGPEEQFF	TGCGCCAGCAGCTTCCAGTCAGGGCCTGAAGAGCAGTTCTTC
TRBD2	many	TRBV2	TRBJ2-1	CASTRRTSGSEQFF	TGTGCCAGCACCAGGAGGACTAGCGGCTCAGAGCAGTTCTTC
TRBD2	NA	TRBV3-1	TRBJ2-1	CASSQGGSGGMNNEQFF	TGTGCCAGCAGCCAAGGCGGTAGCGGGGGGATGAACAATGAGCAGTTCTTC
NA	many	TRBV4-3	TRBJ1-5	CASSLSAVSNQPQHF	TGCGCCAGCAGCCTTAGCGCAGTTAGCAATCAGCCCCAGCATTTT
TRBD1	many	TRBV2	TRBJ1-6	CAAAYRGYNSPLHF	TGTGCCGCAGCCTACAGGGGTTATAATTCACCCCTCCACTTT
NA	many	TRBV5-1	TRBJ2-1	CASSLGWYNEQFF	TGCGCCAGCAGCTTGGGGTGGTACAATGAGCAGTTCTTC
TRBD1	many	TRBV28	TRBJ1-5	CASRPRPGTGNQPQHF	TGTGCCAGCAGACCCAGGCCCGGGACAGGTAATCAGCCCCAGCATTTT
TRBD1	many	TRBV7-2	TRBJ1-6	CASSPGQGPNSPLHF	TGTGCCAGCAGCCCCGGACAGGGCCCTAATTCACCCCTCCACTTT
NA	few	TRBV6-2/TRBV6-3	TRBJ1-6	CASSYAPAGNGSPLHF	TGTGCCAGCAGTTACGCCCCGGCAGGGAACGGTTCACCCCTCCACTTT